This TCR beta chain was captured in a study of naive and memory T cell subsets. Both TRBC1 and TRBC2 were covered by a beta constant-region primer of two equimolar oligonucleotides. TCRdb re-called the UMI-ligation and nested PCR reads through MiXCR, storing one row per CDR3 protein. Here the sample spans about 80,000 distinct CDR3 sequences, around 14% being singletons. Germline values: CDR1 MGHRA, CDR2 YSYEKL. Losses at the gene ends were 3 bases for V and 2 bases for J; bases not matched to a gene: 3. The CDR3 length is 15 residues. The J gene is TRBJ2-5, the V gene TRBV4-1, with TRBD2 identical over 10 bases. The sequencing input was central memory CD4+ T cells from blood. The TCR comes from a human donor in good health. For the CDR3, the DNA is TGCGCCAGCAGCCAGATAGCGGGAGGTCAAGAGACCCAGTACTTC. It yields the protein CASSQIAGGQETQYF.